The rows below give T cell receptor beta chains drawn from one sample of a study of T-cell memory formation after mild COVID-19. TCRdb itself ran the 5' RACE reads through MiXCR, one entry per CDR3 protein. The sample lists around 340,000 distinct CDR3 sequences, about 13% occurring once. Sequenced material: PBMCs or a T cell subset sorted from them (not recorded which). The receptors come from a man aged 18 to 30 who had mild COVID-19 (a few samples of this study predate the infection). Cell type and time point are not known. CDR3s include the opening cysteine and the closing phenylalanine or tryptophan. The order of the fields is D gene, clone size, V gene, J gene, CDR3 DNA, CDR3 protein. The D gene is left open where the match is weak. Not every row has a clone size; where given, it reads once, few, many or a size class.

NA	NA	TRBV5-1	TRBJ2-7	TGCGCCAGCAGCTTGGCCCGGCGGGGGCCCTACGAGCAGTACTTC	CASSLARRGPYEQYF
TRBD1	NA	TRBV7-8	TRBJ2-7	TGTGCCAGCAGCGACGGGACAGGGGGCCTTGGTGAGCAGTACTTC	CASSDGTGGLGEQYF
NA	NA	TRBV7-3	TRBJ2-1	TGTGCCAGCAGCTCCGTCTATGGGGATGAGCAGTTCTTC	CASSSVYGDEQFF
NA	NA	TRBV20-1	TRBJ2-3	TGCAGTGCTAGATACACCTCCACAGATACGCAGTATTTT	CSARYTSTDTQYF
NA	few	TRBV2	TRBJ2-3	TGTGCCAGCAGAGAGAGGGCAGATACGCAGTATTTT	CASRERADTQYF
TRBD1	few	TRBV2	TRBJ2-2	TGTGCCAGCAGTCTGACAGGGCGGAGCGGGGAGCTGTTTTTT	CASSLTGRSGELFF
NA	NA	TRBV11-2	TRBJ2-3	TGTGCCAGCAGCTTCGTCAGGGATACGCAGTATTTT	CASSFVRDTQYF
TRBD1	few	TRBV2	TRBJ2-3	TGTGCCAGTACAGGGGTCCCAGGGAGCACAGATACGCAGTATTTT	CASTGVPGSTDTQYF
NA	few	TRBV29-1	TRBJ1-1	TGCAGCGTTGGGTTACAGGCGGGATCGACTGAAGCTTTCTTT	CSVGLQAGSTEAFF
NA	few	TRBV5-4	TRBJ1-2	TGTGCCAGCCCCAGGAGGGGAGGGGACGGCTACACCTTC	CASPRRGGDGYTF
NA	few	TRBV27	TRBJ2-6	TGTGCCAGCAGTTTATGGGGAGGTGTTGGTATCGCGGGGGCCAACGTCCTGACTTTC	CASSLWGGVGIAGANVLTF
NA	few	TRBV6-5	TRBJ1-1	TGTGCCAGCCAAAGACAGATTAACACTGAAGCTTTCTTT	CASQRQINTEAFF
TRBD1	NA	TRBV29-1	TRBJ2-1	TGCAGCGTTGAAGCCGGACAGGGGGGTGGTTACAATGAGCAGTTCTTC	CSVEAGQGGGYNEQFF